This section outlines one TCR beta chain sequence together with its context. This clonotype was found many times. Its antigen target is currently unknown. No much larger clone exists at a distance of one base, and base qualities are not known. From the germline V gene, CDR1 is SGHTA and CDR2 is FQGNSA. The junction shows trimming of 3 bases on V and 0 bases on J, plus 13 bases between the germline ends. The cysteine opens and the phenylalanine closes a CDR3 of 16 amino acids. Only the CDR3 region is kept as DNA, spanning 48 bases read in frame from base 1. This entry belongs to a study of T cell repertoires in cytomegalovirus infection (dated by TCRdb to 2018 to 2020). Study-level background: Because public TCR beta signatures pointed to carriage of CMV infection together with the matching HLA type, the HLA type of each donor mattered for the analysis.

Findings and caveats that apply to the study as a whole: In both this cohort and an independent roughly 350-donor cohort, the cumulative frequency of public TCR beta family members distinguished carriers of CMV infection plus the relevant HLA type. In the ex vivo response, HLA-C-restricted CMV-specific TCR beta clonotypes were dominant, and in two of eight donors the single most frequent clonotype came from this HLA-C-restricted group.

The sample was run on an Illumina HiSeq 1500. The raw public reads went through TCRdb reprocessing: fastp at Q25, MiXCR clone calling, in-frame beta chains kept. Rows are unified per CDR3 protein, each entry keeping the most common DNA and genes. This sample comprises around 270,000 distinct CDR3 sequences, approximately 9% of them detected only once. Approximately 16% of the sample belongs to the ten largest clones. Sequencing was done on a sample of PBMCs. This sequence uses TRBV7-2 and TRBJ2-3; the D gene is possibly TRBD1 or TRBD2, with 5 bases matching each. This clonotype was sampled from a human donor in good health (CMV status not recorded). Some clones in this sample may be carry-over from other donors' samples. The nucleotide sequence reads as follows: TGTGCCAGCAGCTTTCGTGGGGGTGCGAGCACAGATACGCAGTATTTT. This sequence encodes CASSFRGGASTDTQYF.